This passage covers 14 T cell receptor beta chains from one sample sequenced in a study of tumor and adjacent non-tumor tissue in lung cancer. TCRbeta libraries were built with three rounds of nested PCR, modified from ARM-PCR. Each CDR3 protein is one row after TCRdb ran MiXCR on the multiplex PCR reads. The table records 65,000 to 75,000 distinct CDR3 sequences, around 73% of them present only once. RNA was extracted from bulk tissue without any cell sorting. The sample comprised lung tumor tissue. Receptor source: a man between 60 and 70 years old with non-small cell lung cancer.

Of note for this clonotype: The conserved final phenylalanine or tryptophan is absent from the CDR3, which likely points to a read error. It is unclear where the CDR3 begins or ends on the DNA, so no DNA is shown, and the CDR3 is as TCRdb lists it. This rearrangement joins TRBV28 to TRBJ2-7; TRBD1 is taken as the D call from the table, unchecked against the DNA. The CDR3 length is 15 residues, termini included. The germline V gene encodes CDR1 MDHEN and CDR2 SYDVKM. The CDR3 sequence is CASCAWGALNGEQYL.

Comment on this clonotype: An end of the junction differs from the germline gene, which may be a read error. V is TRBV6-5 and J is TRBJ2-7, with no clear D. CDR1 and CDR2 (germline): MNHEY, SVGAGI. This CDR3 has 16 amino acids. The DNA of the CDR3 is TGTGCCAGCAGGAGAGACGGGCGGACCATCTCCTACGAGCACTACTTC. This translates into CASRRDGRTISYEHYF.

Worth noting for this clonotype: A junction end diverges from the germline sequence, so it may reflect a read error. The chain is built from TRBV6-1 and TRBJ2-1; tentatively, D is TRBD1 (5 bases). This CDR3 is built from 15 residues. Germline V gene data show CDR1 as MNHNS and CDR2 as SASEGT. CDR3 sequence reads: CASKGTWGSYNEQFF. As DNA, the CDR3 is TGTGCCAGCAAGGGCACTTGGGGCTCCTACAATGAACAGTTCTTC.

About this clonotype itself: A much larger clone lies a single base off, so this may be a read error. The chain has TRBV11-2 and TRBJ2-1; no clear D. Germline V gene sequence: CDR1 SGHAT, CDR2 FQNNGV. The CDR3 spans 11 residues. DNA of the CDR3: TGTGTCAGCAGCTTAATGCATGAGCAGTTCTTC. Translation gives CVSSLMHEQFF.

This clonotype was found once. Likely a read error: the CDR3 ends without its conserved phenylalanine or tryptophan. No DNA is shown, since the ends of the CDR3 on it are uncertain; the CDR3 is the one TCRdb lists. The chain joins TRBV6-5 to TRBJ2-5; TRBD1 is the table's D call and was not checked against the DNA. The CDR3 comprises 15 residues, both ends counted. Germline-derived CDR1 and CDR2 are MNHEY and SVGAGI. The CDR3 protein is CASSYTGGGGETQQS.

The V call is TRBV29-1, the J call TRBJ2-1; the match to TRBD2 covers 14 bases. Germline V gene lookup returns CDR1 SQVTM and CDR2 ANQGSEA. The CDR3 contains 13 residues. The CDR3 here is CSVGLAGVEEQFF. DNA for the CDR3: TGCAGTGTGGGACTAGCGGGAGTCGAGGAGCAGTTCTTC.

The chain uses TRBV11-1 and TRBJ1-2; D is uncertain. Trimming left V 2 bases short and J 5 bases short, with 6 bases between. The CDR3 totals 12 residues. CDR1 is SGHAT, CDR2 FQDESV, per germline (reference sequence). CDR3 sequence: CASSLYRYGYTF. Written as DNA, the CDR3 is TGTGCCAGCAGCTTATACAGATATGGCTACACCTTC.

To note about this clonotype: This may be a read error, as it is one base from a much larger clone. The CDR3 DNA reads TGTGCCAGCAGTTCCTGGACAGGGTTCACTGAAGCTTTCTTT. This codes for CASSSWTGFTEAFF. V gene TRBV28 combines with J gene TRBJ1-1, with 8 bases fitting TRBD1. CDR1 and CDR2 from the germline V gene are MDHEN and SYDVKM. The CDR3 sequence is 14 residues long. V shed 4 bases, J shed 4 bases, and the junction held 5 bases outside the gene matches.

With respect to this clonotype: The junction departs from germline at one end; a sequencing error may be responsible. V is TRBV20-1 and J is TRBJ2-3; 7 bases align to TRBD2. CDR3 size: 14 residues. The germline CDR1 and CDR2 sequences are DFQATT and SNEGSKA (reference sequence). CDR3 sequence (DNA): TGCAGTGCTAAGATAGCGGGCGCAGGAGATAGGCAGTATTTT. This sequence encodes CSAKIAGAGDRQYF.

Regarding this clonotype: At one boundary the junction diverges from the germline segment, which might be a read error. V gene TRBV29-1 combines with J gene TRBJ2-1; 8 nucleotides match TRBD2. Looked up from germline, CDR1 is SQVTM and CDR2 is ANQGSEA. The CDR3 runs 16 residues. The CDR3 is CSVELMLAGDYNEQFF. The CDR3 region has the DNA TGCAGTGTTGAGTTAATGCTAGCGGGCGATTACAATGAGCAGTTCTTC.

Note on this clonotype: A much larger clone differs from this one at a single base, so this may be a read error. The V gene is TRBV28, the J gene TRBJ1-1; 10 bases align to TRBD1. V gave up 4 bases and J gave up 11 bases; unmatched junction bases: 10. The CDR3 has 14 amino acids. Germline V gives CDR1 MDHEN, CDR2 SYDVKM. CDR3 sequence (DNA): TGTGCCAGCAGTTGGGGGGGACAGGGGTTACGGGCTTTCTTT. Protein: CASSWGGQGLRAFF.

Concerning this clonotype: Likely a read error: the CDR3 ends without its conserved phenylalanine or tryptophan. V usage is TRBV11-3 and J usage is TRBJ2-1, with TRBD2 identical over 9 bases. CDR1 SGHNT and CDR2 YENEEA come from the germline V gene. This CDR3 has 16 amino acids. CDR3 in DNA: TGTGCAAGCAACTCCGTGACTAGCGGTACCTACAATGAGCAGTTCCTC. This translates into CASNSVTSGTYNEQFL.

Concerning this clonotype itself: The junction shows a germline mismatch at one end, possibly a read error. The chain joins TRBV20-1 to TRBJ2-7; unclear D gene. The CDR3 covers 12 residues. Germline CDR1 and CDR2: DFQATT and SNEGSKA (reference sequence). The CDR3 DNA is TGCAATGCGAGGCACAGACCCGACGAGCGGTACTTC. Translated, it gives CNARHRPDERYF.

As concerns this clonotype: Germline is not matched at one junction end, which may reflect a read error. The chain recombines TRBV6-1 with TRBJ1-5; D not certain. CDR1 is MNHNS, CDR2 SASEGT, per germline. The CDR3 length is 15 residues. The CDR3: CASSELRHGSHPQHF. CDR3 sequence (DNA): TGTGCCAGCAGTGAATTACGACATGGTTCTCATCCCCAGCACTTT.